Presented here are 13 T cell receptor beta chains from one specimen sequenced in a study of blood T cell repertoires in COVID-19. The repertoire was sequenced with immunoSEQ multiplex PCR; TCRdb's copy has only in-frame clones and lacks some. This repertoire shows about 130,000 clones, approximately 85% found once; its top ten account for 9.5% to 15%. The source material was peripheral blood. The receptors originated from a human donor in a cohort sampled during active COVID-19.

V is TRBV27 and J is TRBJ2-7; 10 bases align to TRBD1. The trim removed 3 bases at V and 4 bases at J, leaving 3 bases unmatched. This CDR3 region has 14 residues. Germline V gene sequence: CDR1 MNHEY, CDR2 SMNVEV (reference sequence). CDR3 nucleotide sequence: TGTGCCAGCAGTTTCGGACAGGGGGTTTACGAGCAGTACTTC. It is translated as CASSFGQGVYEQYF.

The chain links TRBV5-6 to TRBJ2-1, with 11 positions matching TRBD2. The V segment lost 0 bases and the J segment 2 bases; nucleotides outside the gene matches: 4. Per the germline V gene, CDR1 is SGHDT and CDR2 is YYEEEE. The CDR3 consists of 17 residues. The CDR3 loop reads CASSLGLAGYTYNEQFF. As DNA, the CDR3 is TGTGCCAGCAGCTTGGGACTAGCGGGGTATACCTACAATGAGCAGTTCTTC.

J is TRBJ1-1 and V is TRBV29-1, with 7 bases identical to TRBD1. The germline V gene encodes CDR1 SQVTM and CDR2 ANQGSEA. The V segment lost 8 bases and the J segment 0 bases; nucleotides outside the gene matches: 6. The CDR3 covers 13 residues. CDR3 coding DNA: TGCAGCTACAAGGGGGCGATGAACACTGAAGCTTTCTTT. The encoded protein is CSYKGAMNTEAFF.

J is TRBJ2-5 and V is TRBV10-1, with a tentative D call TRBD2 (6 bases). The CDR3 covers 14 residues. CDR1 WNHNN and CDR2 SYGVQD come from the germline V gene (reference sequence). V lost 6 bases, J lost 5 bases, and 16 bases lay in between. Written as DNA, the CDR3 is TGCGCCAGCAGGGAGAGACTAGTCGAGGAGACCCAGTACTTC. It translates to CASRERLVEETQYF.

Here the CDR3 reads CAVATGSGGRDTQYF. The CDR3 region has the DNA TGTGCCGTGGCAACCGGGTCCGGCGGTAGAGATACGCAGTATTTT. The chain couples TRBV10-3 to TRBJ2-3, with D unclear. Germline lookup yields CDR1 ENHRY and CDR2 SYGVKD. Trimming pared 11 bases from V and 5 bases from J, leaving 23 bases between. The CDR3 runs 15 residues.

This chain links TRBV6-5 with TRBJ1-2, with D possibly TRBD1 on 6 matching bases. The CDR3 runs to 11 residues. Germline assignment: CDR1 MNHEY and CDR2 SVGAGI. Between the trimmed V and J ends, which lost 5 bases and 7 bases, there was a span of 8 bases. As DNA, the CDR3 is TGTGCCAGCAGTCAGGGGACTGGCTACACCTTC. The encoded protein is CASSQGTGYTF.

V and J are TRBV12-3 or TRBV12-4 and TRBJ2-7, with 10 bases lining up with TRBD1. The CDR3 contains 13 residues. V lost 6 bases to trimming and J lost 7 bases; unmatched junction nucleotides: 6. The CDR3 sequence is CASSPGQGWEQYF. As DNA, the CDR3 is TGTGCCAGCAGCCCGGGACAGGGGTGGGAGCAGTACTTC.

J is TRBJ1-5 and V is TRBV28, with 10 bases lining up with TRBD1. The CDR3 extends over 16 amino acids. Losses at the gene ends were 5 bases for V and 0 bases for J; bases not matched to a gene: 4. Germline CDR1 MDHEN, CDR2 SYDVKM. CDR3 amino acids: CASSTWTGGSNQPQHF. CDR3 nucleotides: TGTGCCAGCAGTACGTGGACAGGGGGTAGCAATCAGCCCCAGCATTTT.

The CDR3 region is CASCPGGEKLFF. Here the CDR3 DNA reads TGTGCCAGCTGCCCCGGCGGTGAAAAACTGTTTTTT. V is TRBV18 and J is TRBJ1-4; D unclear. Germline CDR1 and CDR2: KGHSH and LQKENI. This CDR3 is built from 12 residues. The ends were cut back, 7 bases at V and 7 bases at J, with 10 bases in the middle.

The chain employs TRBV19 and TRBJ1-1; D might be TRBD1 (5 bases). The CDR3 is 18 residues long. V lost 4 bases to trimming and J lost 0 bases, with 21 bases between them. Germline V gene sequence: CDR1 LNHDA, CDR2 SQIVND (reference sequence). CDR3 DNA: TGTGCCAGTAGTACCCCGGGAGGGTTCCAGGGAATGAACACTGAAGCTTTCTTT. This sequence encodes CASSTPGGFQGMNTEAFF.

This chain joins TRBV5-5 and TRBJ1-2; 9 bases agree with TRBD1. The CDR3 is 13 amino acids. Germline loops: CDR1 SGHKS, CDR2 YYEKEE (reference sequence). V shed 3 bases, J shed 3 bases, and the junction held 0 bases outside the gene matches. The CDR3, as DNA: TGTGCCAGCAGCTGGACAGGGGACTATGGCTACACCTTC. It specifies CASSWTGDYGYTF.

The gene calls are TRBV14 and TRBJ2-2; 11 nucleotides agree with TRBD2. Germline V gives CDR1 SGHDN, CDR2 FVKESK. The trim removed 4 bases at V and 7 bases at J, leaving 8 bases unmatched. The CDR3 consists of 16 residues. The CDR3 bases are TGTGCCAGCAGCCGTATTAGCGGGGGGGCCGGCGGGGAGCTGTTTTTT. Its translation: CASSRISGGAGGELFF.

The CDR3 sequence is CASSQDFWDTETQYF. CDR3 in DNA: TGTGCCAGCAGCCAAGATTTTTGGGACACAGAGACCCAGTACTTC. This chain connects TRBV4-2 to TRBJ2-5; D is possibly TRBD1 (6 bases). The V and J ends lost 0 bases and 4 bases respectively, with 12 bases between them. The CDR3 consists of 15 residues. Germline lookup yields CDR1 LGHNA and CDR2 YNFKEQ.